The TCR beta chain described here comes from a study of blood T cell repertoires in COVID-19. At the level of the study: Italy, Spain and the United States were the sources of the convalescent and acute COVID-19 samples.

The CDR3 runs 15 residues. In germline, CDR1 is SGHNT, CDR2 YENEEA. J gave up 5 bases and V 5 bases, and 5 bases lay outside the gene matches. In the source study's methods: Using reference gene primer amplification, nucleated cell counts were estimated. TCRdb's copy holds only in-frame clones and misses some; the assay was immunoSEQ multiplex PCR. From that table come the V and J calls and clone size; the DNA was used to work out D and trimming. The sample records roughly 250,000 clones, about nine tenths being singletons. Sequencing was performed on PBMCs or T cells enriched from blood (not recorded which). The receptor comes from a woman aged 40 to 50 with acute COVID-19. This sequence joins TRBV11-3 and TRBJ1-4; 10 bases match TRBD1. The CDR3 here is CASSVRQGANEKLFF. The CDR3 region has the DNA TGTGCCAGCAGCGTCAGACAGGGGGCCAATGAAAAACTGTTTTTT.